Shown below are 28 T cell receptor beta chains from a single sample sequenced in a study of PD-1 blockade in classical Hodgkin lymphoma. Some clones are missing from TCRdb's copy, which holds only in-frame ones; the method was immunoSEQ multiplex PCR. Among about 47,000 clones listed, about 80% were seen once. Indicated time point: cycle 4 day 1 (C4D1), after more than 5 weeks of nivolumab. Relapse after autologous stem cell transplantation occurred in every patient, and brentuximab vedotin exposure varied. The source material was peripheral blood mononuclear cells (PBMCs), sampled before the fourth cycle of nivolumab. Receptors originate from a human donor with classical Hodgkin lymphoma.

This clone was observed a single time. The rearrangement links TRBV5-4 to TRBJ2-1; 7 nucleotides align to TRBD2. This CDR3 region has 12 residues. Germline V gene data show CDR1 as SGHNT and CDR2 as YYREEE (reference sequence). The V segment lost 1 base and the J segment 10 bases; nucleotides outside the gene matches: 2. DNA of the CDR3: TGTGCCAGCAGCTTGAACGGGAGGGAGCAGTTCTTC. It is translated as CASSLNGREQFF.

This chain joins TRBV2 and TRBJ2-2; 9 bases map to TRBD1. The CDR3 runs 14 residues. The germline V gene has CDR1 SNHLY and CDR2 FYNNEI. The V gene end was trimmed by 6 bases and the J gene end by 3 bases; junction bases not matched to a gene: 2. The CDR3 loop is CASRDRGYTGELFF. The CDR3 DNA reads TGTGCCAGCAGGGACAGGGGTTACACCGGGGAGCTGTTTTTT.

The chain is built from TRBV7-9 and TRBJ1-2; D call uncertain. The CDR3 extends over 15 amino acids. Germline V lookup: CDR1 SEHNR, CDR2 FQNEAQ (reference sequence). Trimming removed 6 bases at V and 2 bases at J, with 16 bases between. Here the CDR3 DNA reads TGTGCCAGCAGTTTCATCGCCGGATACAACTATGGCTACACCTTC. It codes for CASSFIAGYNYGYTF.

V is TRBV6-6 and J is TRBJ2-1; no clear D gene. This CDR3 has 12 amino acids. Trimming stripped 3 bases from V and 6 bases from J, with 6 bases between. Germline loops: CDR1 MNHNY, CDR2 SVGAGI (reference sequence). For the CDR3, the DNA is TGTGCCAGCAGTTATGGCGGCAATGAGCAGTTCTTC. This gives the protein CASSYGGNEQFF.

As to this clone: A junction end diverges from the germline sequence, so it may reflect a read error. The rearrangement uses TRBV7-7 and TRBJ2-7; 7 nucleotides align to TRBD1. CDR1 SSHAT and CDR2 FNYEAQ come from the germline V gene (reference sequence). CDR3 length equals 19 residues. The CDR3 region is CASSLVRRQGVNRSYEQYF. CDR3 in DNA: TGTGCTAGCAGCTTAGTTCGCCGCCAGGGGGTTAACAGGTCCTACGAGCAGTACTTC.

This sequence joins TRBV6-5 and TRBJ1-1, with TRBD1 identical over 8 bases. Looked up from germline, CDR1 is MNHEY and CDR2 is SVGAGI. V shed 6 bases and J 4 bases; nucleotides not matched to a gene: 13. CDR3 length equals 16 residues. The CDR3 loop is CASSYHPQGAITEAFF. The DNA of the CDR3 is TGTGCCAGCAGCTACCATCCCCAGGGGGCAATCACTGAAGCTTTCTTT.

The V gene is TRBV4-1, the J gene TRBJ1-4, with D maybe TRBD1 (6 bases). Germline V lookup: CDR1 MGHRA, CDR2 YSYEKL. The V end was cut by 0 bases, the J end by 7 bases, with 18 bases between. This CDR3 has 17 amino acids. The chain's CDR3 is CASSQEVRGTRVEKLFF. CDR3 nucleotides: TGCGCCAGCAGCCAAGAGGTCAGAGGGACAAGGGTTGAAAAACTGTTTTTT.

The rearrangement links TRBV7-9 to TRBJ1-3; D gene uncertain. The germline gives CDR1 SEHNR, CDR2 FQNEAQ (reference sequence). The V end lost 1 base, the J end lost 0 bases, and 4 bases lay between the germline ends. The CDR3 has 14 residues. CDR3: CASSLGISGNTIYF. CDR3 nucleotide sequence: TGTGCCAGCAGCTTAGGTATCTCTGGAAACACCATATATTTT.

This chain uses TRBV18 with TRBJ2-7; 7 bases align to TRBD2. V lost 2 bases, J lost 2 bases, and 3 bases stayed unmatched. Germline V gene lookup returns CDR1 KGHSH and CDR2 LQKENI. This CDR3 contains 14 residues. CDR3 in DNA: TGTGCCAGCTCACCAGGGGGGGGACCCTACGAGCAGTACTTC. Translating gives CASSPGGGPYEQYF.

The genes are TRBV6-6 and TRBJ1-5; tentative D call: TRBD1 (6 bases). Germline lookup yields CDR1 MNHNY and CDR2 SVGAGI (reference sequence). The CDR3 contains 15 residues. V lost 2 bases and J 2 bases, leaving 10 bases between the germline ends. CDR3 in DNA: TGTGCCAGCAGTTACGGGGGGCTCGGCAATCAGCCCCAGCATTTT. Its translation: CASSYGGLGNQPQHF.

In this sample, this clone turned up a few times. The V call is TRBV6-1, the J call TRBJ1-2; D remains unclear. CDR3 length: 14 amino acids. With 7 bases removed from V and 2 bases from J, the gap between germline ends came to 14 bases. Germline V CDR1 and CDR2: MNHNS, SASEGT. The CDR3 region has the DNA TGTGCCAGCACTCCCATAGTCTTAAACTATGGCTACACCTTC. Its translation: CASTPIVLNYGYTF.

The chain links TRBV30 to TRBJ1-2, with D hard to call. The CDR3 runs 12 residues. Germline values: CDR1 GTSNPN, CDR2 SVGIG (reference sequence). V was trimmed by 4 bases and J by 8 bases, leaving 14 bases between them. The CDR3 region is CAWTWSPGGYTF. For the CDR3, the DNA is TGTGCCTGGACCTGGTCCCCGGGGGGCTACACCTTC.

A few counts support this clone. The V call is TRBV7-2, the J call TRBJ2-7, with unresolved D. CDR1 is SGHTA and CDR2 is FQGNSA in the germline V gene. V was pared by 5 bases and J by 5 bases, with 7 bases between. The CDR3 loop spans 11 amino acids. In DNA form, the CDR3 reads TGTGCCAGCAGCCCCCACCACGAGCAGTACTTC. As protein: CASSPHHEQYF.

This chain connects TRBV5-1 to TRBJ2-3; 10 bases are shared with TRBD1. The V and J ends lost 5 bases and 3 bases, in that order; junction bases with no gene match: 6. The CDR3 covers 15 residues. Germline loops: CDR1 SGHRS, CDR2 YFSETQ. The CDR3 bases are TGCGCCAGCAGTTCCGGGACAGGGGATACAGATACGCAGTATTTT. The encoded protein is CASSSGTGDTDTQYF.

This clone has at least ten counts. The J gene is TRBJ1-1, the V gene TRBV19, with D perhaps TRBD1 (5 bases). Trimming took off 1 base at V and 0 bases at J, with 6 bases between the two ends. The CDR3 consists of 14 residues. Per germline, CDR1 LNHDA and CDR2 SQIVND (reference sequence). CDR3 protein: CASSIGGLNTEAFF. The CDR3 bases are TGTGCCAGTAGTATAGGGGGCCTGAACACTGAAGCTTTCTTT.

J is TRBJ1-1 and V is TRBV4-2, with D possibly TRBD1 on 5 matching bases. The CDR3 sequence is 13 residues long. Germline loops: CDR1 LGHNA, CDR2 YNFKEQ. The ends were cut back, 6 bases at V and 6 bases at J, with 14 bases in the middle. The CDR3 here is CASSQSRGAEAFF. CDR3 nucleotides: TGTGCCAGCAGTCAGAGCAGAGGGGCTGAAGCTTTCTTT.

This clone has a single count. The chain couples TRBV4-2 to TRBJ2-5; no clear D. Germline-derived CDR1 and CDR2 are LGHNA and YNFKEQ. The V end lost 0 bases, the J end lost 5 bases, and 13 bases lay between the germline ends. This CDR3 is built from 15 residues. The DNA of the CDR3 is TGTGCCAGCAGCCAAGAATTTCAGAATCTGGAGACCCAGTACTTC. It translates to CASSQEFQNLETQYF.

V gene TRBV28 combines with J gene TRBJ2-2; D is undetermined. CDR1 and CDR2 from the germline V gene are MDHEN and SYDVKM. The V and J ends lost 1 base and 4 bases respectively, with 19 bases between them. This CDR3 spans 18 amino acids. The CDR3 loop reads CASSLYDGPGGITGELFF. The CDR3 DNA reads TGTGCCAGCAGTTTATACGATGGACCTGGTGGAATCACCGGGGAGCTGTTTTTT.

The chain recombines TRBV6-1 with TRBJ2-4, with D perhaps TRBD1 or TRBD2 (5 bases each). CDR3 length equals 17 residues. Trimming took off 3 bases at V and 1 base at J, with 16 bases between the two ends. CDR1 and CDR2 from the germline V gene are MNHNS and SASEGT. CDR3 residues: CASSEVLGVGAKNIQYF. The CDR3 DNA reads TGTGCCAGCAGTGAGGTACTAGGGGTAGGGGCCAAAAACATTCAGTACTTC.

The rearrangement uses TRBV6-5 and TRBJ2-7; D unclear. The CDR3 has 11 residues. V was trimmed by 6 bases and J by 3 bases, leaving 6 bases between them. From germline, CDR1 is MNHEY and CDR2 SVGAGI. This CDR3 is CASSKYYEQYF. CDR3 DNA: TGTGCCAGCAGCAAGTACTACGAGCAGTACTTC.

The genes are TRBV7-9 and TRBJ2-5; D might be TRBD2 (6 bases). V gave up 0 bases and J gave up 5 bases, with 10 bases separating them. Germline V CDR1 and CDR2: SEHNR, FQNEAQ (reference sequence). CDR3 size: 14 residues. The CDR3 nucleotides are TGTGCCAGCAGCTTAGCGGCGGGGAGCGAGACCCAGTACTTC. Translation gives CASSLAAGSETQYF. Based on the CDR3 plus reference TRBV7-9 and TRBJ2-5, the full variable domain is DTGVSQNPRHKITKRGQNVTFRCDPISEHNRLYWYRQTLGQGPEFLTYFQNEAQLEKSRLLSDRFSAERPKGSFSTLEIQRTEQGDSAMYLCASSLAAGSETQYFGPGTRLLVL.

This rearrangement joins TRBV5-6 to TRBJ1-2; the match to TRBD1 covers 7 bases. With 0 bases clipped from V and 6 bases from J, the junction kept 8 bases outside the gene matches. Per the germline V gene, CDR1 is SGHDT and CDR2 is YYEEEE. The CDR3 contains 15 residues. This CDR3 is CASSLDQGQMNGYTF. In DNA form, the CDR3 reads TGTGCCAGCAGCTTGGATCAGGGACAGATGAATGGCTACACCTTC.

The rearrangement links TRBV2 to TRBJ2-3; 11 bases are shared with TRBD2. This CDR3 is 16 amino acids long. Per germline, CDR1 SNHLY and CDR2 FYNNEI. V was pared by 4 bases and J by 2 bases, with 5 bases of the junction left unmatched. CDR3 coding DNA: TGTGCCAGCAGTGGGCGACTAGCGGGAACCACAGATACGCAGTATTTT. The encoded protein is CASSGRLAGTTDTQYF.

The chain employs TRBV19 and TRBJ1-2, with a possible D match to TRBD1 (6 bases). Germline assignment: CDR1 LNHDA and CDR2 SQIVND (reference sequence). Deletions cut 7 bases from V and 10 bases from J, with 16 bases between. The CDR3 runs 12 residues. Here the CDR3 reads CASTGATGDYTF. DNA for the CDR3: TGTGCCAGTACTGGCGCGACAGGTGACTACACCTTC.

In nucleotides, the CDR3 is TGTGCCAGCAGCAGGGACTTCTCCTACGAGCAGTACTTC. Residues: CASSRDFSYEQYF. The chain couples TRBV25-1 to TRBJ2-7; tentatively, D is TRBD2 (6 bases). Trimming pared 6 bases from V and 0 bases from J, leaving 9 bases between. The CDR3 sequence is 13 residues long. Per the germline V gene, CDR1 is MGHDK and CDR2 is SYGVNS.

This clone came up a few times. The rearrangement uses TRBV19 and TRBJ1-1; possibly TRBD1 for D (5 bases). V was cut by 7 bases and J by 1 base, with 13 bases left in between. The CDR3 consists of 14 residues. Germline lookup yields CDR1 LNHDA and CDR2 SQIVND (reference sequence). The CDR3 loop reads CASTLTVQNTEAFF. The CDR3 DNA reads as TGTGCCAGTACCCTGACAGTCCAGAACACTGAAGCTTTCTTT. Together with reference TRBV19 and TRBJ1-1, the CDR3 gives the full variable domain: DGGITQSPKYLFRKEGQNVTLSCEQNLNHDAMYWYRQDPGQGLRLIYYSQIVNDFQKGDIAEGYSVSREKKESFPLTVTSAQKNPTAFYLCASTLTVQNTEAFFGQGTRLTVV.

The rearrangement links TRBV19 to TRBJ1-2; possibly TRBD1 for D (6 bases). The V end lost 7 bases, the J end lost 11 bases, and 29 bases lay between the germline ends. This CDR3 is built from 16 residues. Per germline, CDR1 LNHDA and CDR2 SQIVND (reference sequence). The CDR3 region has the DNA TGTGCCAGTACAACTATCAAACCGGGACACACATCAGGGTACACCTTC. It codes for CASTTIKPGHTSGYTF.

This chain connects TRBV7-9 to TRBJ2-1; D is uncertain. Germline CDR1 is SEHNR and CDR2 is FQNEAQ (reference sequence). V lost 5 bases, J lost 7 bases, and 6 bases lay in between. The length of the CDR3 is 11 residues. The CDR3 region has the DNA TGTGCCAGCAGCCTCCAAAATGAGCAGTTCTTC. It encodes CASSLQNEQFF.